The 3 T cell receptor beta chains presented below share a single source sample, sequenced in a study of blood T cell repertoires in COVID-19. Libraries were prepared by immunoSEQ multiplex PCR; TCRdb keeps only in-frame clonotypes and omits some of them. The table includes approximately 250,000 clones, about 91% detected once. The sequenced material came from PBMCs or T cells enriched from blood (not recorded which). The origin of the receptors is a man aged 35-49 years who had been exposed to COVID-19.

The chain combines TRBV6-5 with TRBJ2-1; 9 bases align to TRBD1. The V gene's germline CDR1 is MNHEY and CDR2 SVGAGI. The CDR3 consists of 13 residues. The junction had 7 bases not matched to a gene; V was cut back by 9 bases and J by 7 bases. The chain's CDR3 is CASAGQGRNEQFF. CDR3 DNA sequence: TGTGCCAGTGCGGGACAGGGTCGGAATGAGCAGTTCTTC.

V gene TRBV27 combines with J gene TRBJ2-1; the match to TRBD2 covers 7 bases. The CDR3 sequence is 16 residues long. With V trimmed by 8 bases and J by 0 bases, 10 bases remained unmatched. Germline CDR1 MNHEY, CDR2 SMNVEV (reference sequence). The CDR3 sequence: CASRRPGGSSYNEQFF. CDR3 bases: TGTGCCAGCCGACGTCCGGGAGGCTCCTCCTACAATGAGCAGTTCTTC.

This clone has a single count. This sequence joins TRBV27 and TRBJ1-2; D unclear. Germline V gives CDR1 MNHEY, CDR2 SMNVEV (reference sequence). Deletions cut 6 bases from V and 4 bases from J, with 15 bases between. The CDR3 is 14 amino acids. The CDR3 is CASSVTPTFYGYTF. Here the CDR3 DNA reads TGTGCCAGCAGCGTTACACCCACCTTCTATGGCTACACCTTC.